Following are 4 T cell receptor beta chains from one sample sequenced in a study of technical replicates of blood from a handful of donors. This table comes from immunoSEQ multiplex PCR, and its TCRdb copy is limited to in-frame clones, with some not included. The sample contains 85,000 or so clones, around 94% of which appear only once. Sequencing input: T cells isolated from PBMCs. Receptors were obtained from a human donor in good health.

The chain joins TRBV19 to TRBJ1-1, with D hard to call. The V end lost 4 bases, the J end lost 6 bases, and 12 bases lay between the germline ends. Germline V lookup: CDR1 LNHDA, CDR2 SQIVND (reference sequence). The CDR3 runs 13 residues. CDR3 in amino acids: CASSNLVVAEAFF. Written as DNA, the CDR3 is TGTGCCAGTAGTAACTTGGTGGTCGCTGAAGCTTTCTTT.

V usage is TRBV5-1 and J usage is TRBJ1-5; possibly TRBD1 for D (5 bases). There are 15 residues in the CDR3. Germline V gene sequence: CDR1 SGHRS, CDR2 YFSETQ. Trimming cost V 4 bases and J 7 bases, with 18 bases left between them. CDR3 bases: TGCGCCAGCAGCCTGAGTTCGGGGGATGGACAGCCCCAGCATTTT. It encodes CASSLSSGDGQPQHF.

The chain employs TRBV19 and TRBJ1-2, with 9 positions matching TRBD1. The CDR3 runs to 15 residues. V dropped 5 bases and J dropped 1; count of bases not matched to a gene: 5. Germline V lookup: CDR1 LNHDA, CDR2 SQIVND (reference sequence). CDR3 DNA sequence: TGTGCCAGTAGTCCCGGGACAGGGCTTAACTATGGCTACACCTTC. Translated, it gives CASSPGTGLNYGYTF. The entire variable domain, with the rest obtained from reference TRBV19 and TRBJ1-2, is as follows: DGGITQSPKYLFRKEGQNVTLSCEQNLNHDAMYWYRQDPGQGLRLIYYSQIVNDFQKGDIAEGYSVSREKKESFPLTVTSAQKNPTAFYLCASSPGTGLNYGYTFGSGTRLTVV.

The chain uses TRBV5-6 and TRBJ2-3; 8 positions match TRBD1. V gave up 4 bases and J gave up 1 base; unmatched junction bases: 5. The length of the CDR3 is 15 residues. Germline loops: CDR1 SGHDT, CDR2 YYEEEE. For the CDR3, the DNA is TGTGCCAGCAGCCAGGGGGCTGGGGGCACAGATACGCAGTATTTT. It yields the protein CASSQGAGGTDTQYF.